This T cell receptor beta chain appears in the sequencing data of a study of blood T cell repertoires in COVID-19. Original analysis: Quantification of nucleated cells was approximated via reference gene primer amplification. The repertoire was sequenced with immunoSEQ multiplex PCR; TCRdb's copy has only in-frame clones and lacks some. That table gives V, J and clone size, and the DNA gave D and trimming. The table lists 300,000 or so clones, roughly nine tenths of them singletons. Participants, about 18 to 90 years old, spanned approximately 25 US areas. Grouping used clinical history reported by participants in a survey and questionnaire. Donors in Cohort 3 counted as recovered after two negative PCRs, clearance, or symptom resolution. The TCR sequence derives from a woman aged 30 to 39 who had recovered from COVID-19. Sequenced input: PBMCs or T cells enriched from blood (not recorded which).

The CDR3, as DNA: TGTGCCAGCAGTTTCAGGCCCCAAGAGACCCAGTACTTC. This sequence encodes CASSFRPQETQYF. V and J are TRBV12-3 or TRBV12-4 and TRBJ2-5; D unresolved. V lost 3 bases and J 1 base, leaving 6 bases between the germline ends. The CDR3 is made up of 13 amino acids.